Below, 25 T cell receptor beta chains from the same sample are listed, as sequenced in a study of shared clonotypes between healthy human individuals. Clones were read by immunoSEQ multiplex PCR, and TCRdb kept only the in-frame ones, dropping some. Found here are about 2 million clones, roughly 94% of them singletons; the top ten hold 0.1% to 0.15%. The specimen sequenced was naive CD4+ T cells sorted from blood. Described subset: CD45RA+ positively selected. These receptors originate from a young man in good health.

The chain links TRBV28 to TRBJ2-5; perhaps D is TRBD1 or TRBD2 (5 bases each). V was clipped by 2 bases and J by 1 base, with 11 bases between them. Germline CDR1 reads MDHEN; CDR2 reads SYDVKM. This CDR3 comprises 15 residues. This CDR3 is CASSLGTSTQETQYF. The CDR3 DNA reads as TGTGCCAGCAGTTTAGGGACGTCAACCCAAGAGACCCAGTACTTC.

Concerning this clone itself: In the same sample, other DNA sequences code for this CDR3. The chain carries TRBV6-6 and TRBJ2-1; the D is unclear. V was shortened by 5 bases and J by 7 bases, with 6 bases between the two germline ends. This CDR3 contains 11 residues. CDR1 and CDR2 (germline): MNHNY, SVGAGI (reference sequence). CDR3 sequence (DNA): TGTGCCAGCAGTCCTGCTAATGAGCAGTTCTTC. Protein product: CASSPANEQFF.

With respect to this clone: The junction departs from germline at one end; a sequencing error may be responsible. The rearrangement links TRBV11-2 to TRBJ2-7, with D possibly matching TRBD2 (7 bases). The length of the CDR3 is 12 residues. The germline V gene has CDR1 SGHAT and CDR2 FQNNGV. The CDR3 here is CASSSRGGYWNF. In DNA form, the CDR3 reads TGTGCCAGCAGCTCGAGGGGGGGTTATTGGAACTTC.

The chain links TRBV25-1 to TRBJ2-7, with 8 bases aligning to TRBD1. The germline V gene has CDR1 MGHDK and CDR2 SYGVNS. The CDR3 consists of 12 residues. With 6 bases clipped from V and 13 bases from J, the junction kept 11 bases outside the gene matches. CDR3 region: CASSAEPGQAYF. The CDR3 DNA reads TGTGCCAGCAGCGCCGAGCCGGGACAGGCCTACTTC.

The sample holds one count of this clone. In the same sample, other DNA sequences code for this CDR3. CDR3 sequence: CASSIAGDTEAFF. The CDR3 bases are TGTGCCAGTAGTATCGCGGGGGACACTGAAGCTTTCTTT. The chain joins TRBV19 to TRBJ1-1, with a weak D call TRBD1 (5 bases). The V and J ends lost 3 bases and 3 bases respectively, with 8 bases between them. The CDR3 contains 13 residues. Germline V gene data show CDR1 as LNHDA and CDR2 as SQIVND (reference sequence).

This sequence joins TRBV6-1 and TRBJ1-2; D is unclear. V was cut by 0 bases and J by 8 bases, with 7 bases left in between. The CDR3 is made up of 12 amino acids. The V gene's germline CDR1 is MNHNS and CDR2 SASEGT. CDR3 in DNA: TGTGCCAGCAGTGAAGCGGGTGGAGGCTACACCTTC. It specifies CASSEAGGGYTF.

For this clone: This sample includes further DNA sequences coding for the same CDR3. The genes are TRBV19 and TRBJ1-6; 7 bases are shared with TRBD1. CDR1 and CDR2 from the germline V gene are LNHDA and SQIVND (reference sequence). CDR3 length equals 14 residues. J was trimmed by 7 bases and V by 3 bases; bases with no gene match: 3. CDR3 sequence: CASSISRGNSPLHF. In DNA form, the CDR3 reads TGTGCCAGTAGTATTTCCAGGGGGAATTCACCCCTCCACTTT. Full variable domain (rest looked up from reference TRBV19 and TRBJ1-6): DGGITQSPKYLFRKEGQNVTLSCEQNLNHDAMYWYRQDPGQGLRLIYYSQIVNDFQKGDIAEGYSVSREKKESFPLTVTSAQKNPTAFYLCASSISRGNSPLHFGNGTRLTVT.

The chain carries TRBV7-2 and TRBJ2-2; 7 bases agree with TRBD2. CDR3 size: 16 residues. Losses at the gene ends were 3 bases for V and 1 base for J; bases not matched to a gene: 5. Germline V CDR1 and CDR2: SGHTA, FQGNSA. CDR3 amino acids: CASSFGLVRNTGELFF. DNA of the CDR3: TGTGCCAGCAGCTTCGGACTAGTCAGGAACACCGGGGAGCTGTTTTTT.

The chain is built from TRBV7-8 and TRBJ2-1, with D unresolved. The germline V gene has CDR1 SGHVS and CDR2 FQNEAQ. The CDR3 is made up of 14 amino acids. The germline V and J ends were trimmed by 4 bases and 3 bases, with 10 bases remaining between them. The CDR3 nucleotides are TGTGCCAGCAGCTCCTCACCGATCTACAATGAGCAGTTCTTC. Amino acid sequence: CASSSSPIYNEQFF.

The chain carries TRBV25-1 and TRBJ2-7; 8 bases align to TRBD1. Germline V gene sequence: CDR1 MGHDK, CDR2 SYGVNS. The CDR3 is 16 amino acids. V shed 1 base and J 2 bases; nucleotides not matched to a gene: 7. CDR3 in DNA: TGTGCCAGCAGTGAATCAAGGACAGGGCCACCCTACGAGCAGTACTTC. Translation: CASSESRTGPPYEQYF.

V gene TRBV7-2 combines with J gene TRBJ2-5; TRBD1 aligns across 7 bases. The CDR3 totals 15 residues. Germline V gene sequence: CDR1 SGHTA, CDR2 FQGNSA. After removal of 3 bases from V and 4 bases from J, the junction contained 8 bases not matched to a gene. This CDR3 is CASSLYRGLGETQYF. CDR3 nucleotides: TGTGCCAGCAGCTTGTACAGGGGCTTAGGAGAGACCCAGTACTTC. Supplemented by reference TRBV7-2 and TRBJ2-5, the full variable domain reads GAGVSQSPSNKVTEKGKDVELRCDPISGHTALYWYRQSLGQGLEFLIYFQGNSAPDKSGLPSDRFSAERTGGSVSTLTIQRTQQEDSAVYLCASSLYRGLGETQYFGPGTRLLVL.

This chain uses TRBV7-6 with TRBJ2-3, with TRBD2 matching over 8 bases. The length of the CDR3 is 15 residues. V lost 5 bases to trimming and J lost 7 bases; unmatched junction nucleotides: 11. The V gene's germline CDR1 is SGHVS and CDR2 FNYEAQ. The CDR3 DNA reads TGTGCCAGCAGCCAGAGCGGGAGTGGCCCGAATACGCAGTATTTT. Amino acids: CASSQSGSGPNTQYF.

The chain is built from TRBV18 and TRBJ2-7; 11 bases are a match to TRBD2. CDR1 KGHSH and CDR2 LQKENI come from the germline V gene. The CDR3 is made up of 15 amino acids. Trimming took 0 bases from V and 6 from J; bases not matched to a gene: 4. CDR3 nucleotides: TGTGCCAGCTCACCACCGACTAGCGGGGACGGCGAGCAGTACTTC. Translated: CASSPPTSGDGEQYF.

The chain has TRBV2 and TRBJ2-7, with TRBD2 matching 7 bases. Unmatched junction bases numbered 8, after V lost 8 bases and J lost 1 base. The CDR3 has 14 residues. The germline CDR1 and CDR2 sequences are SNHLY and FYNNEI. CDR3 nucleotide sequence: TGTGCCAGCGGCGGGGGACTCCAGTCCTACGAGCAGTACTTC. Its translation: CASGGGLQSYEQYF. The full variable domain, its missing parts supplied by reference TRBV2 and TRBJ2-7, is EPEVTQTPSHQVTQMGQEVILRCVPISNHLYFYWYRQILGQKVEFLVSFYNNEISEKSEIFDDQFSVERPDGSNFTLKIRSTKLEDSAMYFCASGGGLQSYEQYFGPGTRLTVT.

The genes are TRBV30 and TRBJ1-5; 7 bases are shared with TRBD1. Germline V CDR1 and CDR2: GTSNPN, SVGIG (reference sequence). Trimming took 3 bases from V and 4 from J; bases not matched to a gene: 6. CDR3 size: 14 residues. CDR3: CAWRLTGRNQPQHF. The CDR3 DNA sequence: TGTGCCTGGAGGTTGACAGGGAGAAATCAGCCCCAGCATTTT.

This clone is a singleton in its sample. Other DNA sequences in the sample encode the same CDR3. The V call is TRBV29-1, the J call TRBJ1-1; a weak D match, TRBD1 (5 bases). The V end was cut by 7 bases, the J end by 0 bases, with 9 bases between. Germline CDR1 reads SQVTM; CDR2 reads ANQGSEA. CDR3 length: 12 amino acids. CDR3 coding DNA: TGCAGCGCCGGACACCTGAACACTGAAGCTTTCTTT. Translation gives CSAGHLNTEAFF.

The rearrangement joins TRBV7-2 to TRBJ2-2; no definite D call. Trimming removed 5 bases from V and 0 bases from J, with 13 bases in between. Germline V gene data show CDR1 as SGHTA and CDR2 as FQGNSA. The length of the CDR3 is 16 residues. The CDR3 loop reads CASSHLRAPNTGELFF. CDR3 nucleotide sequence: TGTGCCAGCAGCCACTTAAGGGCTCCGAACACCGGGGAGCTGTTTTTT. The full variable domain, completed using reference TRBV7-2 and TRBJ2-2, is GAGVSQSPSNKVTEKGKDVELRCDPISGHTALYWYRQSLGQGLEFLIYFQGNSAPDKSGLPSDRFSAERTGGSVSTLTIQRTQQEDSAVYLCASSHLRAPNTGELFFGEGSRLTVL.

The V call is TRBV6-1, the J call TRBJ2-1; 10 nucleotides agree with TRBD2. The ends lost 8 bases at V and 3 bases at J; junction bases unmatched: 7. Germline CDR1 is MNHNS and CDR2 is SASEGT. This CDR3 is built from 15 residues. CDR3 sequence reads: CASDSLAGLYNEQFF. The DNA of the CDR3 is TGTGCCAGCGACTCACTAGCGGGGCTCTACAATGAGCAGTTCTTC.

The chain couples TRBV7-2 to TRBJ2-1; 7 bases align to TRBD1. This CDR3 has 15 amino acids. Per germline, CDR1 SGHTA and CDR2 FQGNSA. With V trimmed by 5 bases and J by 0 bases, 4 bases remained unmatched. CDR3 nucleotides: TGTGCCAGCAGCCTCCAGGGGGACTCCTACAATGAGCAGTTCTTC. Amino acid sequence: CASSLQGDSYNEQFF.

This chain connects TRBV6-6 to TRBJ2-7; 8 bases are a match to TRBD1. This CDR3 is built from 13 residues. Germline V gene sequence: CDR1 MNHNY, CDR2 SVGAGI (reference sequence). V gave up 8 bases and J gave up 2 bases; unmatched junction bases: 5. CDR3 in amino acids: CASGQGLTYEQYF. CDR3 DNA sequence: TGTGCCAGCGGACAGGGATTGACCTACGAGCAGTACTTC.

This chain connects TRBV2 to TRBJ1-6, with unresolved D. Trimming shortened V by 5 bases and J by 9 bases, and 14 bases separated the two germline ends. This CDR3 has 14 residues. Germline values: CDR1 SNHLY, CDR2 FYNNEI. CDR3 DNA sequence: TGTGCCAGCAGTCTCACCGAACTAAGTTCACCCCTCCACTTT. Encoded protein: CASSLTELSSPLHF.

The chain carries TRBV5-8 and TRBJ2-1, with D possibly matching TRBD2 (5 bases). V was pared by 3 bases and J by 1 base, with 17 bases between. The germline V gene has CDR1 SGHTS and CDR2 YDEGEE. The CDR3 has 17 amino acids. CDR3 region: CASSSGLATGSYNEQFF. The CDR3 nucleotides are TGTGCCAGCAGCTCCGGACTGGCGACGGGATCCTACAATGAGCAGTTCTTC.

The rearrangement joins TRBV29-1 to TRBJ2-2; D call uncertain. The CDR3 runs to 14 residues. V was cut by 4 bases and J by 2 bases, with 11 bases left in between. Germline V gene data show CDR1 as SQVTM and CDR2 as ANQGSEA. Here the CDR3 reads CSVAWARNTGELFF. CDR3 in DNA: TGCAGCGTTGCTTGGGCCAGAAACACCGGGGAGCTGTTTTTT.

As to this clone: Other nucleotide sequences in the sample specify the same CDR3. The V and J genes are TRBV7-9 and TRBJ1-2, with no clear D. CDR3 size: 12 residues. V shed 0 bases and J shed 1 base, with 0 bases lying between them. Germline CDR1 reads SEHNR; CDR2 reads FQNEAQ (reference sequence). The CDR3 coding sequence is TGTGCCAGCAGCTTAGCTAACTATGGCTACACCTTC. Translated, it gives CASSLANYGYTF.

This clone appeared a single time. The chain joins TRBV15 to TRBJ2-1, with no clear D. Germline V CDR1 and CDR2: LNHNV, YYDKDF (reference sequence). Trimming removed 0 bases at V and 2 bases at J, with 14 bases between. There are 17 residues in the CDR3. CDR3 residues: CATSRDAVGGAYNEQFF. The CDR3 coding sequence is TGTGCCACCAGCAGAGATGCGGTGGGTGGGGCCTACAATGAGCAGTTCTTC.